The next 10 T cell receptor beta chains were all read from a single sample in a study of blood T cell repertoires in COVID-19. The protocol was immunoSEQ multiplex PCR, while the TCRdb copy is restricted to in-frame clones and leaves out a portion. The sample carries some 100,000 clones, 85% recorded once. Sequencing input: peripheral blood. These receptors came from a woman aged 70-85 years with active or convalescent COVID-19.

J is TRBJ2-7 and V is TRBV30; D possibly corresponds to TRBD1 (7 bases). V was pared by 4 bases and J by 6 bases, with 19 bases between. CDR1 and CDR2 (germline): GTSNPN, SVGIG (reference sequence). CDR3 length: 14 residues. The CDR3 DNA sequence: TGTGCCTGGACGAAGAACAGGGGAGGTGGCGAGCAGTACTTC. It is translated as CAWTKNRGGGEQYF. Full variable domain (remainder filled in from reference TRBV30 and TRBJ2-7): SQTIHQWPATLVQPVGSPLSLECTVEGTSNPNLYWYRQAAGRGLQLLFYSVGIGQISSEVPQNLSASRPQDRQFILSSKKLLLSDSGFYLCAWTKNRGGGEQYFGPGTRLTVT.

V gene TRBV15 combines with J gene TRBJ2-6; maybe TRBD2 (5 bases). The V and J ends lost 1 base and 0 bases respectively, with 16 bases between them. CDR1 LNHNV and CDR2 YYDKDF come from the germline V gene (reference sequence). CDR3 length equals 19 residues. Written as DNA, the CDR3 is TGTGCCACCAGCAGAGTCGCGGGTAGATATCCCTCTGGGGCCAACGTCCTGACTTTC. It yields the protein CATSRVAGRYPSGANVLTF.

The J gene is TRBJ1-2, the V gene TRBV7-9, with D perhaps TRBD1 (6 bases). Per the germline V gene, CDR1 is SEHNR and CDR2 is FQNEAQ (reference sequence). CDR3 length equals 12 residues. Trimming shortened V by 5 bases and J by 5 bases, and 9 bases separated the two germline ends. The CDR3, as DNA: TGTGCCAGCAGCCCCGGACAGTATGGCTACACCTTC. It codes for CASSPGQYGYTF.

The rearrangement links TRBV4-3 to TRBJ1-1; no clear D. Trimming took 1 base from V and 0 from J, leaving 15 bases between them. The germline V gene has CDR1 LGHNA and CDR2 YSLEER. This CDR3 is 17 amino acids long. In DNA, the CDR3 is TGCGCCAGCAGCCAAGGCACCAATTGGCAGGTGAACACTGAAGCTTTCTTT. Translated: CASSQGTNWQVNTEAFF.

The gene calls are TRBV9 and TRBJ2-2, with TRBD1 matching over 11 bases. The CDR3 is 15 residues long. The V gene end was trimmed by 6 bases and the J gene end by 4 bases; junction bases not matched to a gene: 5. Germline V gene lookup returns CDR1 SGDLS and CDR2 YYNGEE. The CDR3 here is CASTRTGGFTGELFF. Written as DNA, the CDR3 is TGTGCCAGCACCCGGACAGGGGGCTTCACCGGGGAGCTGTTTTTT.

The chain employs TRBV28 and TRBJ1-2; 8 bases agree with TRBD1. Per the germline V gene, CDR1 is MDHEN and CDR2 is SYDVKM. The junction had 6 bases not matched to a gene; V was cut back by 8 bases and J by 4 bases. The CDR3 has 13 residues. The chain's CDR3 is CASGRTGRYGYTF. The CDR3, as DNA: TGTGCCAGCGGGAGGACAGGGCGCTATGGCTACACCTTC.

This chain uses TRBV5-1 with TRBJ1-6; D gene uncertain. Germline-derived CDR1 and CDR2 are SGHRS and YFSETQ. This CDR3 has 15 residues. V was pared by 0 bases and J by 7 bases, with 11 bases between. The CDR3 region is CASSLAADSNSPLHF. The CDR3 DNA sequence: TGCGCCAGCAGCTTGGCTGCAGATTCAAATTCACCCCTCCACTTT.

The chain recombines TRBV11-2 with TRBJ2-3; 10 nucleotides line up with TRBD2. Losses at the gene ends were 1 base for V and 4 bases for J; bases not matched to a gene: 2. The CDR3 runs 15 residues. Germline V lookup: CDR1 SGHAT, CDR2 FQNNGV. For the CDR3, the DNA is TGTGCCAGCAGCTTAGGTCTAGCGGGAGCAGATACGCAGTATTTT. It is translated as CASSLGLAGADTQYF.

The chain has TRBV19 and TRBJ1-6; perhaps TRBD1 as D (6 bases). CDR1 and CDR2 from the germline V gene are LNHDA and SQIVND (reference sequence). The CDR3 sequence is 14 residues long. V was clipped by 4 bases and J by 4 bases, with 8 bases between them. The CDR3 DNA is TGTGCCAGTAGTAATGGACAGTATAATTCACCCCTCCACTTT. This encodes CASSNGQYNSPLHF.

The V and J genes are TRBV5-1 and TRBJ2-7; 11 nucleotides align to TRBD1. The V and J ends lost 4 bases and 2 bases, in that order; junction bases with no gene match: 5. Germline CDR1 is SGHRS and CDR2 is YFSETQ. The CDR3 consists of 15 residues. The CDR3 reads CASSPGQGATYEQYF. The CDR3 bases are TGCGCCAGCAGCCCCGGACAGGGGGCTACCTACGAGCAGTACTTC.